In this sample, the clone carrying this T cell receptor beta chain turned up many times. What it recognizes is unknown. This beta chain is an unintended read in a library built for alpha chains; its size means little. The record originates from a study of spatial heterogeneity in lung cancer. Study details: Bulk RNA-seq from matched material yielded a T cell module score that correlated strongly with TCR transcript counts in tumor regions. Every unique TCR and UMI combination, on average, appeared more than ten times in raw reads. Points from the study as a whole: Expanded intratumoral alpha and beta TCR counts tracked tumor mutation counts.

In germline, CDR1 is SGDLS, CDR2 YYNGEE. This CDR3 spans 15 amino acids. V was cut by 3 bases and J by 3 bases, with 14 bases left in between. TCRdb reanalysed the 5' RACE reads using MiXCR and keeps one entry per CDR3 protein. The sample shows some 16,000 distinct CDR3 sequences, roughly 7% of them seen only once. Time point here: sample taken at primary tumor resection. The donor group consisted of around 66 patients who had untreated, early-stage non-small cell lung cancer. The sequenced material consisted of unsorted whole RNA from tumor, nontumor lung or frozen PBMC. The TCR comes from a female donor with early-stage non-small cell lung cancer. The J gene is TRBJ2-3, the V gene TRBV9; D not resolved. The material was lung tumor tissue, obtained at surgery. This CDR3 is CASSGTPAPTDTQYF. CDR3 nucleotides: TGTGCCAGCAGCGGTACCCCGGCTCCAACAGATACGCAGTATTTT.